This T cell receptor beta chain was recorded in a study of blood T cell repertoires in COVID-19. TCRdb's table, derived via immunoSEQ multiplex PCR, lists solely in-frame clones and lacks some. The data show fewer than 90,000 clones, over 90% seen once. The germline gives CDR1 SGHTA, CDR2 FQGNSA. V gave up 2 bases and J gave up 11 bases, with 12 bases separating them. This CDR3 contains 12 residues. Sample: peripheral blood. The sequence was obtained from a human donor with active COVID-19. The donor label of this sample is uncertain. This chain uses TRBV7-2 with TRBJ2-5; possibly TRBD2 for D (6 bases). CDR3 protein: CASSLQEGYQYF. Written as DNA, the CDR3 is TGTGCCAGCAGCTTACAGGAGGGCTATCAGTACTTC.